Following are 9 T cell receptor beta chains from one sample sequenced in a study of regulatory T cells in long-lasting Graves disease. Time point specified: persistent/refractory GD, antithyroid drugs over 5 years with positive TRAb. PBMC RNA served as the TCR library source. Arm-PCR with iRepertoire HTBI primers amplified the CDR3 regions for these TCR beta libraries. MiXCR, run by TCRdb on the multiplex PCR reads, gives a single entry per CDR3 protein. This repertoire shows roughly 700,000 distinct CDR3 sequences, about 30% found once; its top ten account for roughly 46%. Sequences were derived from peripheral blood mononuclear cells (PBMCs), sampled when the disease was refractory, from a patient treated with antithyroid drugs. These receptors originate from a female donor with Graves disease.

The V gene is TRBV7-8, the J gene TRBJ2-1; 8 nucleotides match TRBD2. Germline assignment: CDR1 SGHVS and CDR2 FQNEAQ. This CDR3 has 17 residues. V shed 5 bases and J 5 bases; nucleotides not matched to a gene: 14. The CDR3 loop is CASSLRLAPNSDNEQFF. For the CDR3, the DNA is TGTGCCAGCAGCCTTCGACTAGCGCCAAATTCGGACAATGAGCAGTTCTTC.

The rearrangement joins TRBV7-2 to TRBJ2-3; 8 positions agree with TRBD2. The CDR3 loop spans 15 amino acids. Per the germline V gene, CDR1 is SGHTA and CDR2 is FQGNSA. Unmatched junction bases numbered 8, after V lost 6 bases and J lost 3 bases. Here the CDR3 DNA reads TGTGCCAGCAGAACCAGCGGGAGAGGTACAGATACGCAGTATTTT. It specifies CASRTSGRGTDTQYF.

The gene calls are TRBV9 and TRBJ2-7; TRBD2 agrees at 10 bases. CDR1 and CDR2 (germline): SGDLS, YYNGEE. Trimming cost V 4 bases and J 5 bases; bases outside gene matches: 12. The CDR3 contains 16 residues. The chain's CDR3 is CASSPLGASGSHEQYF. DNA for the CDR3: TGTGCCAGCAGCCCCCTGGGGGCTAGCGGGAGCCACGAGCAGTACTTC.

This clonotype appeared a few times. The chain couples TRBV5-1 to TRBJ1-2; TRBD1 is a possible D gene (5 bases). The CDR3 spans 15 residues. Trimming pared 4 bases from V and 0 bases from J, leaving 13 bases between. Per germline, CDR1 SGHRS and CDR2 YFSETQ. CDR3 DNA: TGCGCCAGCAGCGTCGACAGACTCTCTAACTATGGCTACACCTTC. This sequence encodes CASSVDRLSNYGYTF.

This clonotype was seen more than once but under ten times. The genes are TRBV2 and TRBJ2-2; the match to TRBD2 covers 9 bases. The trim removed 4 bases at V and 4 bases at J, leaving 4 bases unmatched. Germline assignment: CDR1 SNHLY and CDR2 FYNNEI. The CDR3 spans 15 residues. The CDR3 region has the DNA TGTGCCAGCAGTGCTAGCGGGAAGGGCACCGGGGAGCTGTTTTTT. Translated: CASSASGKGTGELFF.

The chain uses TRBV20-1 and TRBJ1-5; 7 bases are a match to TRBD1. The junction had 8 bases not matched to a gene; V was cut back by 6 bases and J by 0 bases. The CDR3 is made up of 15 amino acids. The germline V gene has CDR1 DFQATT and CDR2 SNEGSKA (reference sequence). The CDR3 region is CSAPKQGISNQPQHF. The CDR3 region has the DNA TGCAGTGCCCCTAAACAGGGGATTAGCAATCAGCCCCAGCATTTT.

The V gene is TRBV19, the J gene TRBJ1-1; 9 bases agree with TRBD1. Unmatched junction bases numbered 5, after V lost 5 bases and J lost 4 bases. CDR3 length: 14 residues. Germline loops: CDR1 LNHDA, CDR2 SQIVND (reference sequence). CDR3 DNA: TGTGCCAGTAGTCCAATGGACAGGGGCACTGAAGCTTTCTTT. Translated: CASSPMDRGTEAFF.

The CDR3 here is CASSPLGLAGERETQYF. CDR3 DNA: TGTGCCAGCAGCCCACTGGGACTAGCGGGAGAAAGGGAGACCCAGTACTTC. The chain employs TRBV7-9 and TRBJ2-5; 14 bases are shared with TRBD2. CDR1 and CDR2 (germline): SEHNR, FQNEAQ (reference sequence). The CDR3 totals 17 residues. V dropped 5 bases and J dropped 5; count of bases not matched to a gene: 10. The variable domain in full, completed from reference TRBV7-9 and TRBJ2-5, reads DTGVSQNPRHKITKRGQNVTFRCDPISEHNRLYWYRQTLGQGPEFLTYFQNEAQLEKSRLLSDRFSAERPKGSFSTLEIQRTEQGDSAMYLCASSPLGLAGERETQYFGPGTRLLVL.

The rearrangement links TRBV19 to TRBJ2-1; maybe TRBD2 (6 bases). V lost 3 bases to trimming and J lost 7 bases, with 25 bases between them. Germline lookup yields CDR1 LNHDA and CDR2 SQIVND (reference sequence). The CDR3 is 18 residues long. This chain's CDR3 is CASSIRAPAGQRGNEQFF. As DNA, the CDR3 is TGTGCCAGTAGTATCAGGGCCCCAGCGGGCCAGAGGGGAAATGAGCAGTTCTTC. Full variable domain (missing parts from reference TRBV19 and TRBJ2-1): DGGITQSPKYLFRKEGQNVTLSCEQNLNHDAMYWYRQDPGQGLRLIYYSQIVNDFQKGDIAEGYSVSREKKESFPLTVTSAQKNPTAFYLCASSIRAPAGQRGNEQFFGPGTRLTVL.